In this sample, the clone carrying this T cell receptor beta chain turned up a few times. The CDR3 contains 13 residues. Germline assignment: CDR1 LGHDT and CDR2 YNNKEL (reference sequence). Deletions cut 3 bases from V and 1 base from J, with 6 bases between. The method was immunoSEQ multiplex PCR; TCRdb's version includes in-frame clones alone and lacks a portion of them. The sample contains 150,000 to 200,000 clones, approximately 80% of which appear only once. These data belong to a study of blood T cell repertoires in COVID-19. About the study: Acute and convalescent COVID-19 specimens originated in the United States, Italy and Spain. T cells, B-cell-depleted T cells, or PBMCs provided the cDNA or gDNA that served as material.

Sequencing was performed on peripheral blood. The chain is built from TRBV3-1 (or the pseudogene TRBV3-2) and TRBJ1-1; D gene uncertain. The clonotype comes from a man aged 70 or older who had recovered from COVID-19. CDR3 region: CASSHTRNTEAFF. The CDR3 DNA sequence: TGTGCCAGCAGCCATACACGGAACACTGAAGCTTTCTTT.